This entry lists 7 T cell receptor beta chains sequenced from one sample in a study of blood T cell repertoires in COVID-19. TCRdb's table, derived via immunoSEQ multiplex PCR, lists solely in-frame clones and lacks some. The sample includes about 160,000 clones, 75% to 90% of them seen just once. Sequencing input: PBMCs or T cells enriched from blood (not recorded which). The receptors stem from an older woman who had recovered from COVID-19.

V and J are TRBV7-2 and TRBJ2-2; a weak D match, TRBD1 (5 bases). The germline gives CDR1 SGHTA, CDR2 FQGNSA. CDR3 length equals 15 residues. The V gene lost 5 bases and the J gene lost 7 bases, with 17 bases spanning the gap. CDR3 region: CASSPQSRGLGELFF. As DNA, the CDR3 is TGTGCCAGCAGCCCGCAATCTAGGGGCCTCGGGGAGCTGTTTTTT.

This chain connects TRBV19 to TRBJ2-7, with D perhaps TRBD1 (5 bases). The CDR3 loop spans 13 amino acids. Germline V gene sequence: CDR1 LNHDA, CDR2 SQIVND (reference sequence). The ends were cut back, 5 bases at V and 1 base at J, with 9 bases in the middle. CDR3 protein: CASSEPGSYEQYF. CDR3 bases: TGTGCCAGTAGTGAGCCAGGGTCCTACGAGCAGTACTTC.

This clone was observed once. This rearrangement joins TRBV12-3 or TRBV12-4 to TRBJ2-3, with a possible D match to TRBD2 (5 bases). Trimming cost V 6 bases and J 4 bases, with 11 bases left between them. This CDR3 has 13 residues. The CDR3 loop is CASSPSRADTQYF. The CDR3 region has the DNA TGTGCCAGCAGCCCCTCGCGGGCAGATACGCAGTATTTT.

This sequence joins TRBV30 and TRBJ2-7, with TRBD1 identical over 8 bases. V shed 8 bases, J shed 3 bases, and the junction held 6 bases outside the gene matches. This CDR3 comprises 12 residues. Germline CDR1 is GTSNPN and CDR2 is SVGIG (reference sequence). CDR3 protein: CASRTGSYEQYF. Written as DNA, the CDR3 is TGTGCCAGCCGGACAGGGAGCTACGAGCAGTACTTC.

This sequence joins TRBV5-1 and TRBJ2-7; 7 bases fit TRBD1. The V gene end was trimmed by 4 bases and the J gene end by 5 bases; junction bases not matched to a gene: 0. Germline CDR1 reads SGHRS; CDR2 reads YFSETQ. The CDR3 loop spans 11 amino acids. Here the CDR3 reads CASSGQDEQYF. The CDR3 nucleotides are TGCGCCAGCAGCGGACAGGACGAGCAGTACTTC.

This chain connects TRBV11-2 to TRBJ2-3, with D maybe TRBD1 (5 bases). The CDR3 is 15 amino acids. Trimming cost V 1 base and J 0 bases, with 8 bases left between them. Looked up from germline, CDR1 is SGHAT and CDR2 is FQNNGV. This chain's CDR3 is CASSLAPGSTDTQYF. CDR3 DNA: TGTGCCAGCAGCTTAGCCCCAGGGAGCACAGATACGCAGTATTTT.

J is TRBJ1-5 and V is TRBV6-1; the D gene is possibly TRBD1 (5 bases). Trimming pared 2 bases from V and 2 bases from J, leaving 7 bases between. CDR1 is MNHNS and CDR2 is SASEGT in the germline V gene. This CDR3 contains 14 residues. The CDR3, as DNA: TGTGCCAGCAGTGAATGGGGGGGCAATCAGCCCCAGCATTTT. Protein: CASSEWGGNQPQHF.